A selection of T cell receptor beta chains follows, all from one sample in a study of T cell responses to AZD1222 COVID-19 vaccine. TCRdb's copy holds only in-frame clones and misses some; the assay was immunoSEQ multiplex PCR. The sample has tens of thousands of clones, 70% to 90% seen once; the top ten hold roughly 12%. Sequenced here: peripheral blood, sampled 28 days after the second AZD1222 dose. These receptor sequences come from an adult who received the AZD1222 COVID-19 vaccine. CDR3s include the opening cysteine and the closing phenylalanine or tryptophan. A D gene is named only where the DNA matches it firmly. Size is stated for part of the rows, as once, few or many counts, or as a class when the clone is expanded.

d_call j_call clone_size v_call cdr3_nt cdr3_aa
TRBD1 TRBJ1-5 few TRBV15 TGTGCCACCAGCAGCTGGACAGGGATCAATCAGCCCCAGCATTTT CATSSWTGINQPQHF
TRBD2 TRBJ2-7 . TRBV9 TGTGCCAGCAGCGTATTGGCTAGCGGTTACTACGAGCAGTACTTC CASSVLASGYYEQYF
TRBD2 TRBJ2-5 few TRBV27 TGTGCCAGCGGGGGGGTAGGGACCCAGTACTTC CASGGVGTQYF
. TRBJ2-5 . TRBV3-1/TRBV3-2 TGTGCCAGCAGCTCTCGTCAAACCAGGGAGACCCAGTACTTC CASSSRQTRETQYF
. TRBJ1-2 . TRBV6-6 TGTGCCAGCCAGGGGTCAGCCTATGGCTACACCTTC CASQGSAYGYTF
TRBD1 TRBJ1-1 . TRBV2 TGTGCCAGCAGGCCACAGGGGAGGGCCAACACTGAAGCTTTCTTT CASRPQGRANTEAFF
TRBD1 TRBJ2-4 . TRBV3-1/TRBV3-2 TGTGCCAGCAGCCAAGATACGGACAGGGCAGCCAAAAACATTCAGTACTTC CASSQDTDRAAKNIQYF
TRBD2 TRBJ2-7 . TRBV28 TGTGCCAGCAGACTAGCGGGAGTGGTCGAGCAGTACTTC CASRLAGVVEQYF
. TRBJ1-1 . TRBV6-5 TGTGCCAGCACTACAGGTTCCACTGAAGCTTTCTTT CASTTGSTEAFF
. TRBJ2-2 . TRBV7-9 TGTGCCAGCAGCCAGGGACTCCGGAACACCGGGGAGCTGTTTTTT CASSQGLRNTGELFF
. TRBJ1-5 . TRBV19 TGTGCCAGGGAATCCCTCGGACATCAGCCCCAGCATTTT CARESLGHQPQHF
. TRBJ2-5 . TRBV18 TGTGCCAGCTCACCAAACATGAATCCGGAGACCCAGTACTTC CASSPNMNPETQYF
. TRBJ2-1 . TRBV7-2 TGTGCCAGCAGCTTAGGGGGTATTGAGCAGTTCTTC CASSLGGIEQFF
. TRBJ1-1 . TRBV7-2 TGTGCCAGCAGCTCGACAGTGCTCACTGAAGCTTTCTTT CASSSTVLTEAFF
. TRBJ1-5 . TRBV28 TGTGCCAGCAGCCCAGCCCTTTCTAATCAGCCCCAGCATTTT CASSPALSNQPQHF
. TRBJ2-1 . TRBV12-3/TRBV12-4 TGTGCCAGCAGTTTATCGGGTTGGGGGCAGTTCTTC CASSLSGWGQFF
. TRBJ2-1 few TRBV9 TGTGCCAGCAGCGTAGGTGGTGGACGCGCAGGCAATGAGCAGTTCTTC CASSVGGGRAGNEQFF
TRBD2 TRBJ2-1 once TRBV7-3 TGTGCCAGCAGCTTACTTAGCGGGCCCGCCTACAATGAGCAGTTCTTC CASSLLSGPAYNEQFF
. TRBJ2-7 . TRBV5-1 TGCGCCAGCAGCTTGGACAGGGTTTCCTACGAGCAGTACTTC CASSLDRVSYEQYF
. TRBJ1-1 . TRBV19 TGTGCCAGTAGTAGGAGGGGAGAGAACACTGAAGCTTTCTTT CASSRRGENTEAFF
. TRBJ2-3 once TRBV9 TGTGCCAGCAGCGTAGGGGGGTACGGAAATACGCAGTATTTT CASSVGGYGNTQYF
TRBD1 TRBJ1-1 . TRBV3-1/TRBV3-2 TGTGCCAGCAGCCCAACTGACAGGGAAGGTGGAAGATTCTTT CASSPTDREGGRFF
. TRBJ1-2 . TRBV5-4 TGTGCCAGCATCGCCTGGGGGCGTAACTATGGCTACACCTTC CASIAWGRNYGYTF
TRBD1 TRBJ1-2 once TRBV6-5 TGTGCCAGCGCCTTAGGGGGCGTGGGCTACACCTTC CASALGGVGYTF
. TRBJ1-1 . TRBV6-5 TGTGCCAGCAGTTACCGGAACACTGAAGCTTTCTTT CASSYRNTEAFF
. TRBJ1-1 medium-sized TRBV2 TGTGCCAGCAGTGTTACGTTAGGGAACACTGAAGCTTTCTTT CASSVTLGNTEAFF
. TRBJ1-4 . TRBV5-1 TGCGCCAGCAGCTTGGCCCTAAATGAAAAACTGTTTTTT CASSLALNEKLFF
TRBD2 TRBJ2-4 . TRBV20-1 TGCAGTGCGGCCGGGACTAGACAGTACTTC CSAAGTRQYF
. TRBJ1-4 . TRBV19 TGTGCCAGTCGAGGTTTGGGGTCAACTAATGAAAAACTGTTTTTT CASRGLGSTNEKLFF
. TRBJ2-1 . TRBV7-9 TGTGCCAGCAGCCCTCAGCAGAGTCGGCGTTCCGGGTTAAATGAGCAGTTCTTC CASSPQQSRRSGLNEQFF
. TRBJ1-3 . TRBV25-1 TGTGCCAGCAGCCTACAGGGCGTCGGAAACACCATATATTTT CASSLQGVGNTIYF
TRBD1 TRBJ1-1 once TRBV19 TGTGCCAGTAGTCGCAGGGGGCAAAGCGTTACTGAAGCTTTCTTT CASSRRGQSVTEAFF
. TRBJ2-2 . TRBV9 TGTGCCAGCAGCGTAGACCCGAACACCGGGGAGCTGTTTTTT CASSVDPNTGELFF
. TRBJ1-2 once TRBV11-3 TGTGCCAGCAGCTTAGCCCAGGGTAGCGATGGCTACACCTTC CASSLAQGSDGYTF
. TRBJ2-6 . TRBV13 TGTGCCAGCAGCTTTTACAGGCTCGCTGGGGCCAACGTCCTGACTTTC CASSFYRLAGANVLTF
TRBD1 TRBJ2-5 many TRBV7-8 TGTGCCAGCAGCCCAGACAGGGGATCGGGCGAGACCCAGTACTTC CASSPDRGSGETQYF
TRBD2 TRBJ2-3 . TRBV5-4 TGTGCCAGCAGCTTAGCGGGAGGGGGGGTGGATACGCAGTATTTT CASSLAGGGVDTQYF
. TRBJ2-2 . TRBV7-9 TGTGCCAGCAGCGAGAGGGGACCGAACACCGGGGAGCTGTTTTTT CASSERGPNTGELFF